This T cell receptor (beta chain) emerged from a study of blood T cells in healthy people across ages. Study-wide findings and caveats: Any changes in expanded clonotypes were possibly confounded, as donor CMV status remained unknown.

A word on this clonotype: The antigen is undetermined. The junction shows a germline mismatch at one end, possibly a read error.

Through a sample-barcoded 5' primer and a J-beta primer mix, a second PCR was run for roughly 6 to 12 cycles. Sequencing of every sample gave 2.5 million or more CDR3-containing paired-end reads. TCRdb reanalysed the 5' RACE reads using MiXCR and keeps one entry per CDR3 protein. The table shows 1.5 million to 2 million distinct CDR3 sequences, with around 40% occurring only once. The CDR3 consists of 15 residues. The sequence was obtained from a human donor in good health. The V call is TRBV12-3 or TRBV12-4, the J call TRBJ1-4; 9 bases align to TRBD1. The source material was blood. CDR3 sequence (DNA): TGTGCCAACAGTTTGGGACGGACAGGGGATGAAAAACTGTTTTTT. This gives the protein CANSLGRTGDEKLFF.